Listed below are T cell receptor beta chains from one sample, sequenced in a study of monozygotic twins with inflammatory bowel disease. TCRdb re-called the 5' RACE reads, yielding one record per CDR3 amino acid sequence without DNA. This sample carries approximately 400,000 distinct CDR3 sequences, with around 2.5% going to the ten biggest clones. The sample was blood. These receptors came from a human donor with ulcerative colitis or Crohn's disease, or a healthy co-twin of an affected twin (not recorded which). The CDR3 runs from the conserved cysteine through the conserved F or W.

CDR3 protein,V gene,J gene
CATSRDEGFYGYTF,TRBV15,TRBJ1-2
CASSAGTGWTEAFF,TRBV2,TRBJ1-1
CAWSTTGGKHYEQYF,TRBV30,TRBJ2-7
CASSTDLTGGGSPLHF,TRBV7-9,TRBJ1-6
CASRFEEGTEAFF,TRBV11-1,TRBJ1-1
CASSSWDRWTEAFF,TRBV6-6,TRBJ1-1
CSARTGPGEKLFF,TRBV20-1,TRBJ1-4
CASSLDPGDPNQPQHF,TRBV11-2,TRBJ1-5
CASSSPGGHYGYTF,TRBV7-2,TRBJ1-2
CASSQAAPADTQYF,TRBV3-1,TRBJ2-3
CSARSEVIYEQYF,TRBV20-1,TRBJ2-7
CASSPGGLNQPQHF,TRBV7-2,TRBJ1-5
CASSGIRQGEGSGANVLTF,TRBV5-1,TRBJ2-6
CASSPDRGEETQYF,TRBV5-1,TRBJ2-5
CASSLGNRGGYTF,TRBV7-9,TRBJ1-2
CSASPRQGAYNEQFF,TRBV20-1,TRBJ2-1
CASSLRQPAEQYF,TRBV28,TRBJ2-7
CASSMRDRGIRNYGYTF,TRBV19,TRBJ1-2
CASSSGYTYEQYF,TRBV5-1,TRBJ2-7
CSARSSGETQYF,TRBV20-1,TRBJ2-5
CSAGIWDNYNEQFF,TRBV20-1,TRBJ2-1
CASSLWDRMKFF,TRBV12-3/TRBV12-4,TRBJ2-1
CASSEHLSSYNEQFF,TRBV10-1,TRBJ2-1
CASSHCGNCTEAFF,TRBV23-1,TRBJ1-1
CASSSQVNTEAFF,TRBV3-1,TRBJ1-1
CASSQTSLTYEQYF,TRBV7-2,TRBJ2-7
CASQDWKETQYF,TRBV14,TRBJ2-5
CSASFLAGVTDTQYF,TRBV20-1,TRBJ2-3
CASSALGQPQHF,TRBV12-3/TRBV12-4,TRBJ1-5
CSGGAGPLLNEQYF,TRBV29-1,TRBJ2-7
CASSLAFTGGNEQYF,TRBV7-2,TRBJ2-7
CATSGERGGLKNIQYF,TRBV15,TRBJ2-4
CASRTSGMATQYF,TRBV6-5,TRBJ2-3
CASLGRDQETQYF,TRBV4-3,TRBJ2-5
CASSRTSGGLGDTQYF,TRBV5-4,TRBJ2-3
CASSRLAGGTVETQYF,TRBV5-4,TRBJ2-5
CASSLGGGLSYEQYF,TRBV5-4,TRBJ2-7